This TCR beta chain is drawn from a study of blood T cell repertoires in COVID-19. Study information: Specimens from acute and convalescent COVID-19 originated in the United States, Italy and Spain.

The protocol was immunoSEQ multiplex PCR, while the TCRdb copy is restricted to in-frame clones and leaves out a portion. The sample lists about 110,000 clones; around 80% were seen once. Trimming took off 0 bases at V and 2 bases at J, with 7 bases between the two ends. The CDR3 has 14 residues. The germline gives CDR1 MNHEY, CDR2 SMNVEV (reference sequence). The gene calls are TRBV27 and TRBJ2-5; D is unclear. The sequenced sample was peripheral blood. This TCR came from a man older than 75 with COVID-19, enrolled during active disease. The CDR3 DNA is TGTGCCAGCAGTTTATCGGCCTGGCAAGAGACCCAGTACTTC. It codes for CASSLSAWQETQYF.